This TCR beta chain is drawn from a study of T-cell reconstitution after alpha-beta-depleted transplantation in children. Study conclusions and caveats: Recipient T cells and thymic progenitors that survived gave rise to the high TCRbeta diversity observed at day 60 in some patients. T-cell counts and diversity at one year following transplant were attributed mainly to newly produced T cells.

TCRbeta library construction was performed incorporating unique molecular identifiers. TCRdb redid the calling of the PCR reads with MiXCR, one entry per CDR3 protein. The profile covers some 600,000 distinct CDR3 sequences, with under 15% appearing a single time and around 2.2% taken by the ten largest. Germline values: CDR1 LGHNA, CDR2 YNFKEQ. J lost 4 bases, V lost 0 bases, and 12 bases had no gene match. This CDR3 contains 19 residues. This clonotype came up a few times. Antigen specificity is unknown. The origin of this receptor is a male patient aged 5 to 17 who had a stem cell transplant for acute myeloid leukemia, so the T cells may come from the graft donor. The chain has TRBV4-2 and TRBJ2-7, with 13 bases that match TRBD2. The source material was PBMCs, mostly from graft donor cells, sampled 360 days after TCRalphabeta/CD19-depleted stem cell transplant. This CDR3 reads CASSQETRLAGGLDYEQYF. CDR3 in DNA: TGTGCCAGCAGCCAAGAGACTCGACTAGCGGGAGGCCTCGATTACGAGCAGTACTTC.